Listed here are 12 T cell receptor beta chains from one sample, sequenced in a study of blood T cell repertoires in COVID-19 (dated by TCRdb to about 2020). Libraries were constructed by the immunoSEQ multiplex PCR assay. This immuneACCESS table, as held by TCRdb, lists in-frame sequences with V and J called but not all clones. Of the missing ones, under half trace to an unresolved V gene in checked studies; the others have no known cause. This sample holds around 150,000 clones; 85% to 90% were observed only once. The ten most abundant clones make up 4% to 4.5% of the sample. Specimen: peripheral blood. These receptors originate from a woman in her forties with acute or convalescent COVID-19.

The chain joins TRBV9 to TRBJ2-1; no definite D call. This CDR3 region has 11 residues. Per the germline V gene, CDR1 is SGDLS and CDR2 is YYNGEE. Trimming left V 5 bases short and J 9 bases short, with 9 bases between. The CDR3 DNA reads as TGTGCCAGCAGTACTGAGGTTGAGCAGTTCTTC. Encoded protein: CASSTEVEQFF.

J is TRBJ2-7 and V is TRBV27, with D possibly being TRBD1 (5 bases). From germline, CDR1 is MNHEY and CDR2 SMNVEV (reference sequence). This CDR3 has 12 amino acids. Deletions cut 6 bases from V and 6 bases from J, with 12 bases between. Written as DNA, the CDR3 is TGTGCCAGCAGGACAGTTGTGGGCGAGCAGTACTTC. Protein product: CASRTVVGEQYF.

This clone was counted only a few times. The chain joins TRBV3-1 (or the pseudogene TRBV3-2) to TRBJ2-3; D is unresolved. The germline V gene encodes CDR1 LGHDT and CDR2 YNNKEL (reference sequence). The length of the CDR3 is 16 residues. The V and J ends lost 1 base and 1 base respectively, with 12 bases between them. For the CDR3, the DNA is TGTGCCAGCAGCCAAGGACTCCTGATAGGCACAGATACGCAGTATTTT. It yields the protein CASSQGLLIGTDTQYF.

The chain has TRBV6-1 and TRBJ2-5, with D perhaps matching TRBD2 (7 bases). Germline CDR1 is MNHNS and CDR2 is SASEGT. This CDR3 contains 17 residues. V lost 0 bases, J lost 5 bases, and 19 bases lay in between. The CDR3 sequence: CASSEAGWRGGWETQYF. The DNA for the CDR3 is TGTGCCAGCAGTGAAGCCGGATGGAGGGGGGGATGGGAGACCCAGTACTTC.

The chain recombines TRBV6-5 with TRBJ1-3; the D gene is possibly TRBD1 (6 bases). Germline assignment: CDR1 MNHEY and CDR2 SVGAGI. Trimming stripped 3 bases from V and 2 bases from J, with 8 bases between. This CDR3 spans 14 amino acids. This CDR3 is CASSYTGPGNTIYF. CDR3 bases: TGTGCCAGCAGTTATACAGGGCCTGGAAACACCATATATTTT.

This clone was seen only once. The chain couples TRBV25-1 to TRBJ1-1; 10 nucleotides line up with TRBD1. Germline V lookup: CDR1 MGHDK, CDR2 SYGVNS. The CDR3 spans 14 residues. Losses at the gene ends were 7 bases for V and 5 bases for J; bases not matched to a gene: 7. The DNA for the CDR3 is TGTGCCAGCACCCCGGGACAGGGGTTTACTGAAGCTTTCTTT. Its translation is CASTPGQGFTEAFF. Drawing the rest from reference TRBV25-1 and TRBJ1-1, the complete variable domain is EADIYQTPRYLVIGTGKKITLECSQTMGHDKMYWYQQDPGMELHLIHYSYGVNSTEKGDLSSESTVSRIRTEHFPLTLESARPSHTSQYLCASTPGQGFTEAFFGQGTRLTVV.

The chain carries TRBV27 and TRBJ1-1, with D possibly TRBD1 on 5 matching bases. The V end lost 5 bases, the J end lost 7 bases, and 23 bases lay between the germline ends. The CDR3 sequence is 16 residues long. Germline values: CDR1 MNHEY, CDR2 SMNVEV (reference sequence). CDR3 loop: CASSRRPEGRGGEAFF. The DNA for the CDR3 is TGTGCCAGCAGTAGGCGGCCGGAAGGACGGGGGGGTGAAGCTTTCTTT.

This chain uses TRBV6-1 with TRBJ1-4, with TRBD1 as a possible D gene (6 bases). Trimming cost V 3 bases and J 7 bases, with 15 bases left between them. The CDR3 length is 15 residues. Per the germline V gene, CDR1 is MNHNS and CDR2 is SASEGT. CDR3 region: CASSDQLGAGEKLFF. In nucleotides, the CDR3 is TGTGCCAGCAGTGACCAACTGGGGGCTGGTGAAAAACTGTTTTTT.

The chain links TRBV27 to TRBJ1-5; TRBD1 aligns across 7 bases. The CDR3 contains 15 residues. Germline CDR1 and CDR2: MNHEY and SMNVEV (reference sequence). With V trimmed by 3 bases and J by 2 bases, 4 bases remained unmatched. The CDR3 DNA is TGTGCCAGCAGTTTGACAGGGTACGGCAATCAGCCCCAGCATTTT. Amino acid sequence: CASSLTGYGNQPQHF.

This chain links TRBV7-6 with TRBJ2-6; TRBD1 agrees at 7 bases. Germline-derived CDR1 and CDR2 are SGHVS and FNYEAQ. J gave up 0 bases and V 5 bases, and 10 bases lay outside the gene matches. The CDR3 totals 18 residues. In nucleotides, the CDR3 is TGTGCCAGCAGCCCGACAGGGCGAGGAAGCTCTGGGGCCAACGTCCTGACTTTC. This codes for CASSPTGRGSSGANVLTF.

The chain carries TRBV11-2 and TRBJ1-5; TRBD1 is a possible D gene (6 bases). Trimming removed 1 base from V and 4 bases from J, with 14 bases in between. The CDR3 runs to 16 residues. The V gene's germline CDR1 is SGHAT and CDR2 FQNNGV. The CDR3 nucleotides are TGTGCCAGCAGCTTAGGTGGGGGGGCTGGGAATCAGCCCCAGCATTTT. The encoded protein is CASSLGGGAGNQPQHF.

V is TRBV4-3 and J is TRBJ1-2; D not resolved. Trimming stripped 0 bases from V and 0 bases from J, with 8 bases between. Germline CDR1 is LGHNA and CDR2 is YSLEER. CDR3 size: 15 residues. CDR3 coding DNA: TGCGCCAGCAGCCAAGATTCCCGGGCTAACTATGGCTACACCTTC. It specifies CASSQDSRANYGYTF.